The source of this T cell receptor (beta chain) is a study of PD-1 blockade in mismatch repair-deficient tumors. General study results and limits: After pembrolizumab, tumor-resident clones rose rapidly, then generally contracted before radiologic responses.

Germline V CDR1 and CDR2: GTSNPN, SVGIG (reference sequence). The CDR3 spans 12 residues. The germline V and J ends were trimmed by 5 bases and 0 bases, with 7 bases remaining between them. The repertoire was sequenced with immunoSEQ multiplex PCR; TCRdb's copy has only in-frame clones and lacks some. The sample has about 110,000 clones; about three quarters are singletons. For this clone: Its specificity is unknown.

This specimen was peripheral blood, taken about 13 months after starting pembrolizumab. This clonotype was obtained from an adult with mismatch repair-deficient cancer. The J gene is TRBJ1-1, the V gene TRBV30; tentative D call: TRBD1 (5 bases). CDR3 sequence (DNA): TGTGCCTGGCGACAGCTGAACACTGAAGCTTTCTTT. Amino acid sequence: CAWRQLNTEAFF.